What follows are 29 T cell receptor beta chains derived from one specimen sequenced in a study of T-cell reconstitution after alpha-beta-depleted transplantation in children. As it was prepared, the TCRbeta library received unique molecular identifiers. TCRdb passed the PCR reads through MiXCR, listing each CDR3 protein once. The data show 200,000 to 250,000 distinct CDR3 sequences, around 13% seen once. This specimen was PBMCs from the stem cell graft donor, taken from the stem cell graft. All receptors derive from a human donor who donated a stem cell graft to a child with acute lymphoblastic leukemia.

In this sample, this clonotype turned up many times. The V and J genes are TRBV5-1 and TRBJ1-1; D may be TRBD1 (5 bases). The CDR3 covers 17 residues. The germline V and J ends were trimmed by 3 bases and 1 base, with 19 bases remaining between them. Germline V lookup: CDR1 SGHRS, CDR2 YFSETQ. The CDR3 region is CASSSGDWGVENTEAFF. In DNA, the CDR3 is TGCGCCAGCAGCTCGGGGGATTGGGGCGTAGAGAACACTGAAGCTTTCTTT.

This chain uses TRBV7-9 with TRBJ2-7; 9 nucleotides match TRBD1. The germline CDR1 and CDR2 sequences are SEHNR and FQNEAQ (reference sequence). V shed 1 base, J shed 2 bases, and the junction held 6 bases outside the gene matches. This CDR3 is built from 16 residues. Written as DNA, the CDR3 is TGTGCCAGCAGCTTAGGACCCGGGACAGGGCCCTACGAGCAGTACTTC. Protein sequence: CASSLGPGTGPYEQYF.

This clonotype was recorded at least ten times. The chain is built from TRBV20-1 and TRBJ2-7; 7 bases line up with TRBD2. CDR1 is DFQATT and CDR2 is SNEGSKA in the germline V gene (reference sequence). The CDR3 loop spans 13 amino acids. Trimming took 5 bases from V and 6 from J; bases not matched to a gene: 10. The CDR3 DNA is TGCAGTGCTCAAATCAGACTAGCCTCCGAGCAGTACTTC. Translation: CSAQIRLASEQYF.

This sequence joins TRBV7-9 and TRBJ2-3; D is undetermined. V lost 3 bases and J 2 bases, leaving 6 bases between the germline ends. Germline assignment: CDR1 SEHNR and CDR2 FQNEAQ (reference sequence). The CDR3 consists of 13 residues. The CDR3, as DNA: TGTGCCAGCAGCTTCCTCTCCACAGATACGCAGTATTTT. Protein sequence: CASSFLSTDTQYF.

Comments on this clonotype: This clone may be a read error of a much larger clone one base away. The chain couples TRBV4-3 to TRBJ2-5; 8 bases map to TRBD2. After removal of 1 base from V and 7 bases from J, the junction contained 8 bases not matched to a gene. Germline V gives CDR1 LGHNA, CDR2 YSLEER. This CDR3 spans 15 amino acids. Here the CDR3 DNA reads TGCGCCAGCAGCCAAGTGTCGGGACTAGTAGGGACCCAGTACTTC. It yields the protein CASSQVSGLVGTQYF.

Ten or more counts support this clonotype. The chain joins TRBV12-3 or TRBV12-4 to TRBJ1-5; D may be TRBD1 (6 bases). The CDR3 extends over 14 amino acids. Trimming removed 4 bases from V and 3 bases from J, with 10 bases in between. The CDR3 DNA reads TGTGCCAGCAGTTCCCCGGGACACAATCAGCCCCAGCATTTT. This sequence encodes CASSSPGHNQPQHF.

This clonotype was recorded many times. The V gene is TRBV5-1, the J gene TRBJ2-7; 7 bases agree with TRBD1. The CDR3 sequence is 15 residues long. CDR1 is SGHRS, CDR2 YFSETQ, per germline. Germline trimming cut 3 bases from V and 3 bases from J; bases unmatched to any gene: 9. DNA of the CDR3: TGCGCCAGCAGCTACCGGGACAGTGGGTTCTACGAGCAGTACTTC. This encodes CASSYRDSGFYEQYF.

This clonotype was recorded at least ten times. The genes are TRBV21-1 and TRBJ1-1. TRBV21-1 is reported as a pseudogene. This CDR3 is built from 11 residues. This CDR3 reads CASSPLREAFF. CDR3 in DNA: TGTGCCAGCAGCCCACTCCGGGAAGCTTTCTTT.

This chain uses TRBV11-2 with TRBJ1-1, with a tentative D call TRBD1 (6 bases). Germline V gene data show CDR1 as SGHAT and CDR2 as FQNNGV. The CDR3 sequence is 16 residues long. With 1 base removed from V and 0 bases from J, the gap between germline ends came to 12 bases. The CDR3 spells CASSLVGQPLNTEAFF. CDR3 DNA sequence: TGTGCCAGCAGCTTAGTTGGACAGCCCCTGAACACTGAAGCTTTCTTT.

This clonotype was picked up many times. The chain is built from TRBV2 and TRBJ2-2; TRBD1 might be the D (6 bases). The V end was cut by 4 bases, the J end by 2 bases, with 14 bases between. Germline assignment: CDR1 SNHLY and CDR2 FYNNEI. CDR3 length: 16 amino acids. This chain's CDR3 is CASSGSRGFNTGELFF. The DNA of the CDR3 is TGTGCCAGCAGTGGTTCGAGGGGGTTTAACACCGGGGAGCTGTTTTTT.

The chain recombines TRBV5-6 with TRBJ1-2, with D possibly TRBD1 on 5 matching bases. Trimming stripped 4 bases from V and 7 bases from J, with 14 bases between. Germline V gives CDR1 SGHDT, CDR2 YYEEEE. The CDR3 spans 13 residues. The CDR3 reads CASSPGTVCGYTF. CDR3 nucleotide sequence: TGTGCCAGCAGCCCCGGGACCGTCTGTGGCTACACCTTC.

This clonotype occurred many times. V is TRBV5-1 and J is TRBJ2-2; D ambiguous. The V gene's germline CDR1 is SGHRS and CDR2 YFSETQ. This CDR3 region has 11 residues. V dropped 6 bases and J dropped 4 bases, with 4 bases sitting between them. The CDR3 protein is CASKFTGELFF. As DNA, the CDR3 is TGCGCCAGCAAGTTCACCGGGGAGCTGTTTTTT.

This clonotype was counted ten times or more. The V gene is TRBV7-2, the J gene TRBJ2-1; TRBD1 matches 8 bases. This CDR3 region has 16 residues. The J segment lost 7 bases and the V segment lost 0 bases, leaving 8 bases of the junction unmatched. Germline V gene lookup returns CDR1 SGHTA and CDR2 FQGNSA. CDR3 in amino acids: CASSLARDRPLNEQFF. CDR3 bases: TGTGCCAGCAGCTTAGCCCGGGACAGGCCTTTAAATGAGCAGTTCTTC.

In this sample, this clonotype turned up many times. The V gene is TRBV12-3 or TRBV12-4, the J gene TRBJ2-5; TRBD2 matches 7 bases. The CDR3 is 14 amino acids. Losses at the gene ends were 4 bases for V and 5 bases for J; bases not matched to a gene: 7. The CDR3 sequence: CASSYRTRWETQYF. In nucleotides, the CDR3 is TGTGCCAGCAGTTACCGGACTAGGTGGGAGACCCAGTACTTC.

The chain employs TRBV4-3 and TRBJ2-7; 14 bases agree with TRBD2. The CDR3 has 16 residues. From germline, CDR1 is LGHNA and CDR2 YSLEER. V lost 0 bases to trimming and J lost 7 bases; unmatched junction nucleotides: 5. The chain's CDR3 is CASSQDLGLAGGEQYF. In DNA form, the CDR3 reads TGCGCCAGCAGCCAAGATTTAGGACTAGCGGGAGGAGAGCAGTACTTC.

The V and J genes are TRBV27 and TRBJ2-7; TRBD1 might be the D (5 bases). CDR3 length: 13 residues. The germline V gene has CDR1 MNHEY and CDR2 SMNVEV (reference sequence). Trimming took off 5 bases at V and 7 bases at J, with 15 bases between the two ends. The CDR3 DNA reads as TGTGCCAGCAGTCTCACAGGTGTGGGGGAGCAGTACTTC. This codes for CASSLTGVGEQYF.

This clonotype was detected ten times or more. This chain connects TRBV5-1 to TRBJ1-5, with D perhaps matching TRBD1 (5 bases). Trimming removed 2 bases from V and 0 bases from J, with 12 bases in between. Germline V lookup: CDR1 SGHRS, CDR2 YFSETQ. The CDR3 loop spans 16 amino acids. The CDR3 DNA reads TGCGCCAGCAGCTTACCTCACAGGACTAGCAATCAGCCCCAGCATTTT. Amino acids: CASSLPHRTSNQPQHF.

There are many counts of this clonotype. The gene calls are TRBV7-9 and TRBJ1-3; D is unresolved. The V end lost 2 bases, the J end lost 0 bases, and 5 bases lay between the germline ends. Germline V gene data show CDR1 as SEHNR and CDR2 as FQNEAQ (reference sequence). This CDR3 is 14 amino acids long. This CDR3 is CASSLLSSGNTIYF. The CDR3, as DNA: TGTGCCAGCAGCTTATTGAGCTCTGGAAACACCATATATTTT.

This clonotype appeared many times. The chain recombines TRBV5-1 with TRBJ2-1; the D gene is possibly TRBD1 (6 bases). V was cut by 4 bases and J by 0 bases, with 11 bases left in between. Germline V gene data show CDR1 as SGHRS and CDR2 as YFSETQ. The CDR3 has 15 amino acids. CDR3 in DNA: TGCGCCAGCAGCCTCGACAGGAACTCCTACAATGAGCAGTTCTTC. Translation gives CASSLDRNSYNEQFF.

This clonotype has only a few counts. The chain carries TRBV4-2 and TRBJ2-2, with 12 positions matching TRBD2. Germline CDR1 and CDR2: LGHNA and YNFKEQ. J lost 3 bases, V lost 3 bases, and 5 bases had no gene match. This CDR3 region has 17 residues. The CDR3 is CASSHRLAGVDTGELFF. In nucleotides, the CDR3 is TGTGCCAGCAGCCATCGACTAGCGGGAGTGGACACCGGGGAGCTGTTTTTT.

This clonotype was observed many times. V gene TRBV7-2 combines with J gene TRBJ1-4, with D uncertain. This CDR3 region has 14 residues. Germline CDR1 reads SGHTA; CDR2 reads FQGNSA. The V and J ends lost 4 bases and 8 bases respectively, with 14 bases between them. CDR3 bases: TGTGCCAGCAGCTCGAGGACGACCCCAGAAAAACTGTTTTTT. It translates to CASSSRTTPEKLFF.

J is TRBJ2-5 and V is TRBV6-5, with 7 bases matching TRBD1. The CDR3 spans 13 residues. The germline gives CDR1 MNHEY, CDR2 SVGAGI. V was pared by 6 bases and J by 3 bases, with 4 bases of the junction left unmatched. This CDR3 is CASSHRGKETQYF. The CDR3, as DNA: TGTGCCAGCAGCCACAGGGGTAAAGAGACCCAGTACTTC.

This sequence joins TRBV4-2 and TRBJ2-7; possibly TRBD1 or TRBD2 for D (5 bases each). CDR3 length: 15 residues. CDR1 is LGHNA, CDR2 YNFKEQ, per germline. V was shortened by 3 bases and J by 2 bases, with 14 bases between the two germline ends. CDR3 protein: CASSQSEGSTYEQYF. The CDR3 nucleotides are TGTGCCAGCAGCCAGTCAGAGGGGTCTACCTACGAGCAGTACTTC.

This clonotype was recorded many times. This chain links TRBV27 with TRBJ2-7; TRBD1 matches at 7 bases. The CDR3 totals 16 residues. V shed 3 bases, J shed 1 base, and the junction held 9 bases outside the gene matches. CDR1 and CDR2 (germline): MNHEY, SMNVEV (reference sequence). The chain's CDR3 is CASSFIWDSPSYEQYF. The CDR3 DNA reads as TGTGCCAGCAGTTTCATCTGGGACAGTCCATCCTACGAGCAGTACTTC.

V usage is TRBV19 and J usage is TRBJ2-1; D perhaps matches TRBD2 (5 bases). Trimming removed 6 bases from V and 4 bases from J, with 19 bases in between. The CDR3 spans 16 residues. The V gene's germline CDR1 is LNHDA and CDR2 SQIVND (reference sequence). In DNA form, the CDR3 reads TGTGCCAGTAGCCCAAGGACTCGGCTAAATTACAATGAGCAGTTCTTC. Its protein product is CASSPRTRLNYNEQFF.

To note about this clonotype: It is likely a read error, because the conserved phenylalanine at the end of the CDR3 is missing. This chain links TRBV7-2 with TRBJ2-1; 11 positions agree with TRBD2. CDR1 is SGHTA, CDR2 FQGNSA, per germline. The V gene end was trimmed by 3 bases and the J gene end by 9 bases; junction bases not matched to a gene: 10. This CDR3 spans 16 amino acids. CDR3 nucleotides: TGTGCCAGCAGCTTTCAACTAGCGGGAGAAGGAGGTGAGCAGTTCTTG. It yields the protein CASSFQLAGEGGEQFL.

Ten or more counts support this clonotype. The chain links TRBV5-1 to TRBJ2-7; no firm D call. This CDR3 comprises 12 residues. Germline V gene lookup returns CDR1 SGHRS and CDR2 YFSETQ. Trimming removed 3 bases at V and 2 bases at J, with 6 bases between. The CDR3 spells CASSSSTYEQYF. In nucleotides, the CDR3 is TGCGCCAGCAGCTCGTCGACCTACGAGCAGTACTTC.

This clonotype was detected ten times or more. The chain carries TRBV27 and TRBJ1-3; D is uncertain. This CDR3 has 13 amino acids. CDR1 MNHEY and CDR2 SMNVEV come from the germline V gene (reference sequence). The V end lost 2 bases, the J end lost 2 bases, and 4 bases lay between the germline ends. The CDR3 nucleotides are TGTGCCAGCAGTTTAAGCCCTGGAAACACCATATATTTT. Its protein product is CASSLSPGNTIYF.

This clonotype was seen repeatedly, ten times or more. The chain recombines TRBV7-9 with TRBJ2-1; 9 bases are shared with TRBD2. The CDR3 loop spans 15 amino acids. V was clipped by 1 base and J by 4 bases; unmatched bases: 2. Germline loops: CDR1 SEHNR, CDR2 FQNEAQ (reference sequence). The CDR3 DNA follows: TGTGCCAGCAGCTTAGAAAGCGGGGGGTACAATGAGCAGTTCTTC. Its translation is CASSLESGGYNEQFF.